These 22 T cell receptor beta chains share one sample of origin, sequenced in a study of blood T cell repertoires in COVID-19. Generated by immunoSEQ multiplex PCR, the TCRdb table keeps only in-frame clones and is missing some. The sample consists of about 280,000 clones, around 86% of them appearing once. The sequencing sample was made of peripheral blood. These receptors were taken from a man aged 45-65 years with acute or convalescent COVID-19.

The rearrangement links TRBV18 to TRBJ1-2; D unresolved. CDR3 length: 18 amino acids. The ends were cut back, 2 bases at V and 0 bases at J, with 19 bases in the middle. Germline assignment: CDR1 KGHSH and CDR2 LQKENI. CDR3 protein: CASSPVSPGTTTNYGYTF. As DNA, the CDR3 is TGTGCCAGCTCACCAGTTTCTCCGGGAACGACAACTAACTATGGCTACACCTTC. The full variable domain, completed using reference TRBV18 and TRBJ1-2, is NAGVMQNPRHLVRRRGQEARLRCSPMKGHSHVYWYRQLPEEGLKFMVYLQKENIIDESGMPKERFSAEFPKEGPSILRIQQVVRGDSAAYFCASSPVSPGTTTNYGYTFGSGTRLTVV.

The V gene is TRBV6-5, the J gene TRBJ2-7, with TRBD1 identical over 8 bases. This CDR3 spans 13 amino acids. V shed 3 bases and J 5 bases; nucleotides not matched to a gene: 3. CDR1 is MNHEY and CDR2 is SVGAGI in the germline V gene. The CDR3 sequence: CASSYPGGDEQYF. The CDR3 region has the DNA TGTGCCAGCAGTTATCCAGGGGGCGACGAGCAGTACTTC.

This clone was seen once. The genes are TRBV30 and TRBJ2-5, with 9 bases that match TRBD2. Looked up from germline, CDR1 is GTSNPN and CDR2 is SVGIG (reference sequence). V gave up 6 bases and J gave up 1 base; unmatched junction bases: 15. This CDR3 is 17 amino acids long. The CDR3 sequence: CACTGSGLAGSQETQYF. DNA of the CDR3: TGTGCCTGTACAGGGTCGGGTCTAGCGGGGTCCCAAGAGACCCAGTACTTC.

The chain carries TRBV2 and TRBJ1-3, with D possibly TRBD1 on 5 matching bases. With 7 bases removed from V and 6 bases from J, the gap between germline ends came to 16 bases. The CDR3 runs to 14 residues. Germline V CDR1 and CDR2: SNHLY, FYNNEI. CDR3 in DNA: TGTGCCAGCAAACAGGTAGCGGGCGAAAACACCATATATTTT. Translation gives CASKQVAGENTIYF.

The V and J genes are TRBV5-1 and TRBJ2-3, with 11 nucleotides matching TRBD2. The CDR3 sequence is 17 residues long. V dropped 4 bases and J dropped 8; count of bases not matched to a gene: 15. CDR1 SGHRS and CDR2 YFSETQ come from the germline V gene. The CDR3: CASSPRLIAGGRGTQYF. The CDR3 DNA reads TGCGCCAGCAGCCCCCGCCTTATAGCGGGGGGGCGGGGTACGCAGTATTTT.

The rearrangement uses TRBV29-1 and TRBJ1-5; 10 nucleotides agree with TRBD1. CDR3 length equals 16 residues. V gave up 6 bases and J gave up 5 bases; unmatched junction bases: 13. CDR1 is SQVTM and CDR2 is ANQGSEA in the germline V gene. CDR3: CSVADRGGIYDQPQHF. DNA of the CDR3: TGCAGCGTCGCGGACAGGGGGGGGATATATGATCAGCCCCAGCATTTT. Full variable domain (outside the CDR3, taken from reference TRBV29-1 and TRBJ1-5): SAVISQKPSRDICQRGTSLTIQCQVDSQVTMMFWYRQQPGQSLTLIATANQGSEATYESGFVIDKFPISRPNLTFSTLTVSNMSPEDSSIYLCSVADRGGIYDQPQHFGDGTRLSIL.

This clone was picked up a small number of times. The V gene is TRBV19, the J gene TRBJ1-2; D unresolved. The V gene's germline CDR1 is LNHDA and CDR2 SQIVND (reference sequence). The CDR3 length is 13 residues. Trimming took off 4 bases at V and 2 bases at J, with 8 bases between the two ends. The chain's CDR3 is CASSTTRNYGYTF. In DNA, the CDR3 is TGTGCCAGTAGTACGACCAGGAACTATGGCTACACCTTC.

The genes are TRBV5-4 and TRBJ1-2; perhaps TRBD1 as D (5 bases). Germline CDR1 SGHNT, CDR2 YYREEE (reference sequence). Trimming removed 4 bases at V and 0 bases at J, with 10 bases between. The CDR3 is 14 residues long. The CDR3 spells CASSPEGPNYGYTF. The DNA of the CDR3 is TGTGCCAGCAGCCCGGAGGGACCTAACTATGGCTACACCTTC.

This clone was detected once. Other DNA sequences in this specimen translate into the identical CDR3. The rearrangement joins TRBV7-6 to TRBJ1-4; D call uncertain. The CDR3 runs to 15 residues. CDR1 and CDR2 from the germline V gene are SGHVS and FNYEAQ. The V gene lost 0 bases and the J gene lost 0 bases, with 5 bases spanning the gap. The DNA for the CDR3 is TGTGCCAGCAGCTTAGCGAGGGCAACTAATGAAAAACTGTTTTTT. Encoded protein: CASSLARATNEKLFF.

This chain joins TRBV30 and TRBJ2-7; a possible D gene is TRBD2 (5 bases). Trimming shortened V by 2 bases and J by 4 bases, and 15 bases separated the two germline ends. This CDR3 spans 14 amino acids. Germline V gene sequence: CDR1 GTSNPN, CDR2 SVGIG (reference sequence). DNA of the CDR3: TGTGCCTGGAGTCGCGCAGGACTGAATTACGAGCAGTACTTC. Protein sequence: CAWSRAGLNYEQYF.

The chain combines TRBV29-1 with TRBJ2-2, with D possibly TRBD2 on 5 matching bases. The germline V gene has CDR1 SQVTM and CDR2 ANQGSEA. This CDR3 is built from 12 residues. This CDR3 reads CTGRVDTGELFF. The CDR3 DNA reads as TGCACTGGGCGGGTCGACACCGGGGAGCTGTTTTTT.

Concerning this clone: This same CDR3 is encoded by further DNA sequences in the sample. V and J are TRBV6-5 and TRBJ1-1, with D possibly TRBD1 on 5 matching bases. The CDR3 consists of 14 residues. CDR1 MNHEY and CDR2 SVGAGI come from the germline V gene. The V end was cut by 2 bases, the J end by 2 bases, with 9 bases between. The CDR3 reads CASSYRGANTEAFF. The CDR3 nucleotides read TGTGCCAGCAGTTACAGGGGCGCAAACACTGAAGCTTTCTTT.

The chain recombines TRBV21-1 with TRBJ2-1; whether TRBD1, the table's D call, matches the DNA was not checked. TRBV21-1 is marked as a pseudogene. The CDR3 is made up of 12 amino acids. The CDR3 protein is CASRTVYNEQFF. CDR3 nucleotide sequence: TGTGCCAGCAGGACAGTCTACAATGAGCAGTTCTTC.

The chain combines TRBV19 with TRBJ2-2; 7 bases align to TRBD1. The CDR3 totals 14 residues. Trimming took 5 bases from V and 6 from J; bases not matched to a gene: 6. The V gene's germline CDR1 is LNHDA and CDR2 SQIVND (reference sequence). The CDR3 protein is CASSATGVAGELFF. DNA for the CDR3: TGTGCCAGTAGTGCCACAGGGGTCGCCGGGGAGCTGTTTTTT. The whole variable domain, remainder taken from reference TRBV19 and TRBJ2-2, is DGGITQSPKYLFRKEGQNVTLSCEQNLNHDAMYWYRQDPGQGLRLIYYSQIVNDFQKGDIAEGYSVSREKKESFPLTVTSAQKNPTAFYLCASSATGVAGELFFGEGSRLTVL.

The chain couples TRBV7-9 to TRBJ2-2, with D maybe TRBD1 (5 bases). The germline V gene has CDR1 SEHNR and CDR2 FQNEAQ (reference sequence). V was shortened by 3 bases and J by 5 bases, with 10 bases between the two germline ends. CDR3 length: 14 residues. The CDR3, as DNA: TGTGCCAGCAGCTTGCATACAGGAACCGGGGAGCTGTTTTTT. This encodes CASSLHTGTGELFF.

The rearrangement links TRBV6-6 to TRBJ1-4, with 9 positions matching TRBD1. V was clipped by 4 bases and J by 4 bases; unmatched bases: 7. Looked up from germline, CDR1 is MNHNY and CDR2 is SVGAGI (reference sequence). This CDR3 is 16 amino acids long. The CDR3 loop reads CASSSRTGQGNEKLFF. In DNA form, the CDR3 reads TGTGCCAGCAGTTCTCGAACGGGACAGGGTAATGAAAAACTGTTTTTT.

In this sample, this clone turned up once. This chain links TRBV9 with TRBJ2-2; D call uncertain. V gave up 3 bases and J gave up 1 base, with 7 bases separating them. The CDR3 contains 14 residues. Germline V gene lookup returns CDR1 SGDLS and CDR2 YYNGEE. As DNA, the CDR3 is TGTGCCAGCAGCGCGTCCGGGAACACCGGGGAGCTGTTTTTT. It translates to CASSASGNTGELFF.

The chain links TRBV25-1 to TRBJ1-3, with 12 nucleotides matching TRBD1. From germline, CDR1 is MGHDK and CDR2 SYGVNS. The ends lost 7 bases at V and 4 bases at J; junction bases unmatched: 11. This CDR3 has 17 residues. Here the CDR3 reads CASTWGTGGLRGNTIYF. Here the CDR3 DNA reads TGTGCCAGCACCTGGGGGACAGGGGGCCTCCGGGGAAACACCATATATTTT.

V is TRBV6-1 and J is TRBJ1-2; D may be TRBD1 (6 bases). The ends were cut back, 3 bases at V and 8 bases at J, with 10 bases in the middle. This CDR3 has 12 residues. Germline V gene data show CDR1 as MNHNS and CDR2 as SASEGT. CDR3: CASSDRQEGYTF. The DNA of the CDR3 is TGTGCCAGCAGTGATAGACAGGAAGGCTACACCTTC.

The rearrangement uses TRBV10-1 and TRBJ2-7; D might be TRBD2 (5 bases). The V end lost 3 bases, the J end lost 3 bases, and 12 bases lay between the germline ends. Germline CDR1 WNHNN, CDR2 SYGVQD (reference sequence). The CDR3 runs 14 residues. The CDR3 DNA sequence: TGCGCCAGCAGTGACGGCGGGCCATACTACGAGCAGTACTTC. It translates to CASSDGGPYYEQYF.

This rearrangement joins TRBV30 to TRBJ2-7; 7 bases line up with TRBD1. The CDR3 has 17 residues. Germline CDR1 and CDR2: GTSNPN and SVGIG (reference sequence). With V trimmed by 3 bases and J by 2 bases, 16 bases remained unmatched. The CDR3 DNA reads TGTGCCTGGAGGATGAATGACCGGGACAGCTTTACCTACGAGCAGTACTTC. It translates to CAWRMNDRDSFTYEQYF.

The chain joins TRBV3-1 (or the pseudogene TRBV3-2) to TRBJ2-7; TRBD1 agrees at 12 bases. The CDR3 consists of 17 residues. V lost 4 bases, J lost 5 bases, and 12 bases stayed unmatched. The germline gives CDR1 LGHDT, CDR2 YNNKEL (reference sequence). CDR3 sequence reads: CASSLLLSGTGGDEQYF. The CDR3 DNA reads TGTGCCAGCAGCCTTCTTCTCTCCGGGACAGGGGGCGACGAGCAGTACTTC.